One and the same sample provided the 6 T cell receptor beta chains below, sequenced in a study of blood T cells in healthy people across ages. Primed by a sample-barcoded 5' primer and a J-beta primer mix, a second PCR proceeded for 7 to 11 cycles. One entry per CDR3 protein results from TCRdb running MiXCR on the 5' RACE reads. The repertoire holds approximately 1,100,000 distinct CDR3 sequences, with under 45% as singletons. What was sequenced was blood. The receptor set was obtained from a woman between 55 and 75 years old in good health.

V and J are TRBV4-2 and TRBJ2-7; D could derive from TRBD1 or TRBD2 (5 bases each). The end of the DNA aligns better with TRBJ2-1, so the J call may be wrong. Germline V gives CDR1 LGHNA, CDR2 YNFKEQ. The CDR3 has 17 residues. CDR3 nucleotides: TGTGCCAGCAGCTTTGGGACGTCCTTAGAGAGCTCCTACGAGCAGTTCTTC. Protein sequence: CASSFGTSLESSYEQFF.

The gene calls are TRBV27 and TRBJ2-1, with a tentative D call TRBD2 (5 bases). The DNA end favors TRBJ2-7, so the J call may be wrong. Per germline, CDR1 MNHEY and CDR2 SMNVEV (reference sequence). The CDR3 covers 12 residues. The CDR3 is CVGRSVTYEQYF. CDR3 sequence (DNA): TGTGTCGGCCGTAGCGTCACATACGAGCAGTACTTC.

In this sample, this clonotype turned up a few times. A read error may account for a junction end that differs from germline. The chain uses TRBV24-1 and TRBJ2-3; TRBD1 matches at 9 bases. This CDR3 region has 15 residues. Germline loops: CDR1 KGHDR, CDR2 SFDVKD. In DNA form, the CDR3 reads TGTGTCACCAGTGATAACGGACAGGGACAGGGTACGCAGTATTTT. Amino acid sequence: CVTSDNGQGQGTQYF.

This clonotype was counted only a few times. The chain joins TRBV25-1 to TRBJ2-3; unclear D gene. CDR1 is MGHDK and CDR2 is SYGVNS in the germline V gene. The CDR3 spans 12 residues. Between the trimmed V and J ends, which lost 0 bases and 4 bases, there was a span of 2 bases. CDR3: CASSEYADTQYF. DNA for the CDR3: TGTGCCAGCAGTGAATATGCAGATACGCAGTATTTT.

V usage is TRBV6-2 or TRBV6-3 and J usage is TRBJ1-1; D remains unclear. The V end was cut by 6 bases, the J end by 10 bases, with 15 bases between. The CDR3 has 12 residues. Germline values: CDR1 MNHEY, CDR2 SVGEGT. The CDR3 region is CASSPAGSLAFF. CDR3 DNA: TGTGCCAGCAGCCCAGCCGGGAGCCTAGCTTTCTTT.

This clonotype occurred a few times. The CDR3 nucleotides are TGTGCCAGCAGTGAACCCTCCGGGATCACAGATACGCAGTATTTT. Amino acid sequence: CASSEPSGITDTQYF. This chain joins TRBV6-1 and TRBJ2-3; tentatively, D is TRBD2 (5 bases). This CDR3 has 15 amino acids. Trimming shortened V by 2 bases and J by 2 bases, and 11 bases separated the two germline ends. Looked up from germline, CDR1 is MNHNS and CDR2 is SASEGT.